These 18 T cell receptor beta chains came from one sample sequenced in a study of monozygotic twins with inflammatory bowel disease. TCRdb re-called the 5' RACE reads and catalogs CDR3 proteins one per entry, DNA excluded. The table for this sample gives approximately 160,000 distinct CDR3 sequences. The source material was blood. Every receptor here comes from a human donor with ulcerative colitis or Crohn's disease, or a healthy co-twin of an affected twin (not recorded which).

V is TRBV10-3 and J is TRBJ1-2; the D call of TRBD1 rests on TCRdb alone, since no DNA is present to check it. This CDR3 spans 17 amino acids. Germline V lookup: CDR1 ENHRY, CDR2 SYGVKD. Here the CDR3 reads CAISAYSGVGANYGYTF.

The chain is built from TRBV19 and TRBJ2-1. The CDR3 extends over 15 amino acids. Germline CDR1 and CDR2: LNHDA and SQIVND (reference sequence). This CDR3 reads CASSTVTSSYNEQFF.

The J gene is TRBJ2-7, the V gene TRBV7-2; TCRdb's assignment of TRBD1 cannot be checked, as there is no DNA. Germline assignment: CDR1 SGHTA and CDR2 FQGNSA. The CDR3 runs to 14 residues. CDR3 in amino acids: CASSRGDATYEQYF. The complete variable domain, with remaining parts taken from reference TRBV7-2 and TRBJ2-7, reads GAGVSQSPSNKVTEKGKDVELRCDPISGHTALYWYRQSLGQGLEFLIYFQGNSAPDKSGLPSDRFSAERTGGSVSTLTIQRTQQEDSAVYLCASSRGDATYEQYFGPGTRLTVT.

V is TRBV24-1 and J is TRBJ2-3; the TCRdb D gene call, TRBD2, has no DNA to confirm it. Germline V lookup: CDR1 KGHDR, CDR2 SFDVKD. CDR3 size: 16 residues. Here the CDR3 reads CATSDQTSGWTDTQYF.

The J gene is TRBJ2-7, the V gene TRBV11-1; TCRdb proposes TRBD2, but this gene call is untestable without DNA. Germline CDR1 is SGHAT and CDR2 is FQDESV (reference sequence). The CDR3 extends over 16 amino acids. The CDR3 protein is CASSPRTSGTSYEQYF.

The gene calls are TRBV6-5 and TRBJ2-7. The CDR3 runs 15 residues. Germline V gene lookup returns CDR1 MNHEY and CDR2 SVGAGI. CDR3 loop: CASSYDRTHSYEQYF.

This chain connects TRBV7-6 to TRBJ2-5. CDR1 is SGHVS, CDR2 FNYEAQ, per germline. This CDR3 is built from 13 residues. CDR3 loop: CASSSGYQETQYF. The full variable domain, with the rest looked up from reference TRBV7-6 and TRBJ2-5, is GAGVSQSPRYKVTKRGQDVALRCDPISGHVSLYWYRQALGQGPEFLTYFNYEAQQDKSGLPNDRFSAERPEGSISTLTIQRTEQRDSAMYRCASSSGYQETQYFGPGTRLLVL.

The rearrangement uses TRBV11-2 and TRBJ2-2; TCRdb's D call, TRBD2, is unchecked because there is no DNA. This CDR3 has 18 residues. Germline CDR1 SGHAT, CDR2 FQNNGV. CDR3 amino acids: CASSSPGTSGSHIGELFF.

The chain is built from TRBV7-6 and TRBJ2-3; checking the TCRdb D call of TRBD2 is not possible without DNA. CDR1 and CDR2 (germline): SGHVS, FNYEAQ. The CDR3 runs to 16 residues. The CDR3 sequence: CASSLGLAGETDTQYF.

The rearrangement uses TRBV6-5 and TRBJ2-1; the D call of TRBD2 rests on TCRdb alone, since no DNA is present to check it. The CDR3 spans 18 residues. CDR1 is MNHEY and CDR2 is SVGAGI in the germline V gene. CDR3 sequence reads: CASTRASGSLQTFNEQFF.

V usage is TRBV29-1 and J usage is TRBJ2-1; TCRdb selects TRBD2, and the lack of DNA leaves this call unchecked. CDR1 is SQVTM, CDR2 ANQGSEA, per germline. This CDR3 contains 17 residues. CDR3 sequence: CSVEKGLAESSYNEQFF.

This chain links TRBV5-1 with TRBJ1-1. The length of the CDR3 is 12 residues. Germline CDR1 is SGHRS and CDR2 is YFSETQ. CDR3: CASSFGYAEAFF. Combining the CDR3 with reference TRBV5-1 and TRBJ1-1 gives the whole variable domain KAGVTQTPRYLIKTRGQQVTLSCSPISGHRSVSWYQQTPGQGLQFLFEYFSETQRNKGNFPGRFSGRQFSNSRSEMNVSTLELGDSALYLCASSFGYAEAFFGQGTRLTVV.

This chain connects TRBV7-3 to TRBJ2-3. The CDR3 consists of 15 residues. The germline V gene encodes CDR1 SGHTA and CDR2 FQGTGA. This CDR3 reads CASSYGVDSTDTQYF.

The chain has TRBV28 and TRBJ1-1; with no DNA, the TCRdb D assignment of TRBD1 cannot be verified. From germline, CDR1 is MDHEN and CDR2 SYDVKM. The CDR3 has 13 amino acids. CDR3 sequence: CASSSPGVTEAFF.

The rearrangement uses TRBV6-2 or TRBV6-3 and TRBJ2-2; TCRdb's assignment of TRBD1 cannot be checked, as there is no DNA. This CDR3 contains 15 residues. The germline V gene has CDR1 MNHEY and CDR2 SVGEGT. CDR3 amino acids: CASSGGTVNTGELFF.

The rearrangement joins TRBV5-6 to TRBJ1-2. The CDR3 extends over 16 amino acids. The germline CDR1 and CDR2 sequences are SGHDT and YYEEEE. This CDR3 reads CASSAGGAGANYGYTF.

The chain carries TRBV28 and TRBJ2-7; no DNA is available, so the TRBD2 call from TCRdb remains unchecked. The CDR3 runs to 16 residues. CDR1 MDHEN and CDR2 SYDVKM come from the germline V gene. The CDR3 sequence is CASSPLVAGEPYEQYF.

The chain links TRBV6-1 to TRBJ1-5; checking the TCRdb D call of TRBD1 is not possible without DNA. The CDR3 consists of 14 residues. Germline values: CDR1 MNHNS, CDR2 SASEGT. This CDR3 reads CASSPGQTNQPQHF.